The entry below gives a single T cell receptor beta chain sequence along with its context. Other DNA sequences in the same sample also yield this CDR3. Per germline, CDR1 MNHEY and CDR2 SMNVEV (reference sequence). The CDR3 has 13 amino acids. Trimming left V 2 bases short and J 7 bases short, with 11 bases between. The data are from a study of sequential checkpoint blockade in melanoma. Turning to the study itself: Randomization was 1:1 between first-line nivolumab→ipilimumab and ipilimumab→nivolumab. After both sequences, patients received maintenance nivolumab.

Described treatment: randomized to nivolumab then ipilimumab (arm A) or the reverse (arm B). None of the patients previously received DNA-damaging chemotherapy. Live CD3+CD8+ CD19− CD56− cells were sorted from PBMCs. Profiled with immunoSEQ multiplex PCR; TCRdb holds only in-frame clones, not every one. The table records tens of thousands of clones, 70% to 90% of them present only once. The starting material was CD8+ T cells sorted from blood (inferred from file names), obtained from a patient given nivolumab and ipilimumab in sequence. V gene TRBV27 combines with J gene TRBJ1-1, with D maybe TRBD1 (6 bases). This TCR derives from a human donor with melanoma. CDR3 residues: CASSLVTGSEAFF. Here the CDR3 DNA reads TGTGCCAGCAGTTTAGTAACAGGGAGTGAAGCTTTCTTT.